This T cell receptor beta chain was retrieved from a study of cytomegalovirus exposure and HLA in healthy donors (dated by TCRdb to 2016 to 2017). About the full investigation: An earlier analysis of some 550 of the donors reported 250 to 300 Gb of sequence data and around 120 million unique TCR beta sequences from about 179 million T cells. An early release covering around 630 HLA-typed donors comprised about 300 gigabases of sequencing data and 85 million or so unique TCR sequences. Of the roughly 390 genotyped donors, 81% fell in the genetic ancestry cluster associated with self-reported Caucasian donors. The study aimed to test whether signatures of past pathogen exposure could be identified by cataloging public T cell receptors. The study profiled the T cell repertoires of about 640 subjects by immunosequencing and related them to cytomegalovirus serostatus. In addition to the first cohort of roughly 670 subjects, a separate validation cohort of approximately 130 different subjects was used. The study combined high-throughput TCR immunosequencing, statistical association of individual TCRs with disease status, and machine learning to predict cytomegalovirus infection status. To study patterns of TCR occurrence, a later analysis re-analyzed previously published TCR beta repertoires from just over 650 donors and added high-resolution HLA genotyping. Rather than drawing on any new phenotypic data, the later analysis identified candidate immune exposures from TCR beta sequences and the way those sequences occurred across donors. To decide whether each TCR beta V gene segment behaved as functional or pseudogenic, an earlier analysis of some 580 of the donors relied on high-throughput TCR beta sequencing. Donor age, sex, ethnicity and CMV serostatus were compiled together with the repertoire data. A later genetic analysis used genome-wide SNP genotypes for about 55% of the 666 donors, treating that subset as a discovery cohort. All discovery cohort repertoires had been generated on a single sequencing platform. HLA typing covered class I and class II loci at four-digit resolution. The number of typed donors differed by locus: roughly 629-630 for A, B, C, DRB1 and DQB1; approximately 530 for DQA1; around 580 for DPA1; and roughly 450 for DPB1. Several DR-DQ haplotypes were treated as single units for association and clustering because of strong linkage in the cohort. Across about 380 genotyped donors of the cohort, an average of about 240,000 unique TCR beta nucleotide sequences per donor were sequenced, and roughly a sixth of those sequences were non-productive.

In total, roughly 710 healthy bone marrow donors made up the cohort. At the time of sampling, every cohort member was nominally healthy, though immune exposures that went unrecorded were likely present. The donor was CMV seronegative and belonged to the group of 350 to 400 seronegative cohort members. Each donor provided a peripheral blood sample, and peripheral blood mononuclear cells were used for TCR beta sequencing. The Qiagen DNeasy Blood Extraction Kit was used to extract genomic DNA from the blood cell samples. The protocol used for the library was the immunoSEQ multiplex PCR assay. The multiplex PCR relied on a mix of 60 forward primers for TCR Vbeta segments and 13 reverse primers for TCR Jbeta segments. The CDR3 region of rearranged TCR beta genes was amplified from genomic DNA by a multiplex PCR assay. The Illumina HiSeq System was used to sequence the amplified TCR beta libraries as 87-base-pair reads. On the study's bioinformatics: Across the 670 or so repertoires, a later analysis counted approximately 83 million unique TCR beta chains, some 11 million of which were shared by at least two donors. To remove PCR and sequencing errors, raw reads were error-corrected and collapsed into unique sequences using a nearest-neighbor algorithm that merged closely related sequences. V, D and J gene segments were assigned by aligning CDR3 sequences to IMGT reference sequences. Each retained sequence needed at least a six-nucleotide match to both a V gene segment and a J gene segment. A rearrangement was called productive if the CDR3 had no stop codons and remained in frame with V and J, and every other rearrangement was called non-productive. CDR3 was defined by IMGT convention, running from the second conserved V-encoded cysteine to the conserved J-encoded phenylalanine. Sequences without an unambiguous match to a single V gene segment were excluded from the earlier analysis of over 500 of the donors. An earlier analysis of several hundred of the donors called V segments functional above 56.7% productive rearrangements and segregating when the between-donor standard deviation exceeded 5%. A statistical classification framework was developed to diagnose cytomegalovirus status using the catalog of TCR beta chain sequences. In a later analysis, V and J genes were assigned by comparing TCR nucleotide sequences against IMGT/GENE-DB human TR gene sequences. Using the TCRdist pipeline, a later analysis assigned CDR3 sequences along with most-parsimonious VDJ recombination scenarios. In a later analysis, every TCR beta chain was defined by the combination of its CDR3 amino acid sequence and its V-gene family, and reads without a unique V-gene family were dropped. A later analysis removed 450 to 600 highly shared, low-generation-probability nucleotide sequences to deal with suspected cross-contamination and a sequencing artifact. In a later analysis, a clonal expansion index was calculated for each public chain from normalized within-repertoire ranks of inferred template counts. In a later analysis, generation probabilities were computed with a VDJ recombination model fitted to out-of-frame rearrangements, and the resulting probabilities were checked against IGoR. Hypergeometric tests were used in a later analysis to score TCR-TCR, TCR-HLA and TCR-CMV co-occurrence, with a repertoire-size bias correction applied to the TCR pairs. False discovery rates were estimated in a later analysis by permuting HLA or CMV assignments 20 times. A later analysis grouped co-occurring TCRs with DBSCAN, adding TCRdist sequence similarity when clustering within HLA-allele-positive subsets. Repertoires with fewer than 30,000 or more than 120,000 public chains were left out of co-occurrence clustering, as were about 5 repertoires with anomalous nucleotide sharing. The table comes from immuneACCESS by way of TCRdb, which keeps in-frame sequences with V and J called. Part of the clones is missing from these tables; in studies checked, under half for an unresolved V gene and the rest for unknown reasons. V, J and clone size reflect that table, while D and trimming were determined from the DNA. The sample table lists about 70,000 clones, just over 85% of them with a count of one. Roughly 2% of the sample is held by the ten biggest clonotypes.

The full study reports these points: In an earlier analysis of around 600 of the donors, most TCR beta V segments were observed in productive rearrangements about 87% or about 30% of the time, broadly matching IMGT annotations. A later analysis found that most CMV-associated TCR beta chains appeared HLA-restricted, with HLA associations seemingly driven largely by CMV exposure. Sequencing depth was assumed to be roughly uniform across donors in the presence/absence analyses, though that assumption may not hold. Because HLA typing was missing for some donors at each locus, association tests included only the typed subset. A further reported finding was that TCR beta sequences accurately predicted the HLA-A and HLA-B alleles for most subjects in the first cohort. Most TCR sequences were observed very rarely across donors, whereas some public TCRs were present in many individuals. In a later analysis, about 17,000 TCR beta sequences were associated with specific HLA alleles at a false discovery rate of 0.05. Correlated functional status among segregating V segments might reflect linkage disequilibrium, but an unknown experimental factor could not be ruled out. In vitro tests confirmed that a few of the cytomegalovirus-associated TCR beta chains recognize cytomegalovirus antigens. Compared with equally common non-associated chains, HLA-associated TCR beta chains in a later analysis were more clonally expanded and had lower generation probabilities. Several of the top co-occurrence clusters appeared to be linked to parvovirus B19, influenza, CMV and Epstein-Barr virus, according to a later analysis. In a later analysis, TCR association rates were found to vary across HLA loci, with the most associated TCRs seen for DRB1 alleles and the fewest for HLA-C alleles. The study gave a list of more than 150 TCR beta chains associated with cytomegalovirus. According to a later genetic analysis, donors in an Asian-associated ancestry cluster had fewer N-insertions in productive TCRs than the approximately 670-donor mean. In this cohort, only TCR beta chains were sequenced, and detectable features were limited by the absence of alpha or paired-chain data. In both the original and validation cohorts, the classifier was reported to diagnose cytomegalovirus status with high specificity and sensitivity. A cluster of highly shared sequence variants was judged likely to be a technical artifact of the sequencing pipeline. Some IMGT-functional V segments, including TRBV6-2 and TRBV6-3, could not be distinguished by the 87-base-pair reads and were therefore excluded. Because counts were too low, about 18 rarely observed V segments, including chromosome 9 orphons, were left out of the earlier analysis of 500 to 650 of the donors. A later genetic analysis associated a missense DCLRE1C variant with V-gene and J-gene trimming of TCR beta chains, and an independent cohort replicated the association. Strong co-occurrence of HLA alleles, especially DR and DQ, made assigning TCR associations to individual alleles difficult. The authors suggested that the approach could potentially be extended to other disease states and immunological phenotypes. CMV serostatus was the only immune exposure information available for the cohort.

Including the terminal cysteine and phenylalanine, the CDR3 comprises 18 residues. The entry retains the CDR3 DNA only, 54 bases that are in frame from base 1. CDR1 and CDR2, looked up from the germline V gene (reference sequence), are SGHNT and YYREEE. Trimming leaves V shorter by 2 bases and J shorter by 8 bases, with the junction holding 13 bases beyond the gene matches. In its sample, this clone was seen many times. It has no known antigen specificity. Per-base quality was not reported, and no clone a single base away is much larger than it. Material for sequencing was PBMCs. The receptor's source is a woman aged 25 to 39 in good health and CMV-seronegative. The chain was built from TRBV5-4 and TRBJ2-1; TRBD2 lines up with 13 middle nucleotides. For the CDR3, the sequence is CASSLLAGGPSISDEQFF. In nucleotides, the sequence is TGTGCCAGCAGCTTACTAGCGGGAGGGCCGTCAATATCAGATGAGCAGTTCTTC. Supplemented by the reference TRBV5-4 and TRBJ2-1 proteins around the CDR3, the complete variable domain is ETGVTQSPTHLIKTRGQQVTLRCSSQSGHNTVSWYQQALGQGPQFIFQYYREEENGRGNFPPRFSGLQFPNYSSELNVNALELDDSALYLCASSLLAGGPSISDEQFFGPGTRLTVL.